This T cell receptor (beta chain) was sequenced in a study of spatial heterogeneity in lung cancer. MiXCR, applied by TCRdb to the 5' RACE reads, yields one record per CDR3 protein. The table has fewer than 50,000 distinct CDR3 sequences, 10% seen once. This sample's time point: blood at routine non-recurrence follow-up after resection. V lost 1 base, J lost 0 bases, and 13 bases lay in between. The germline V gene encodes CDR1 DFQATT and CDR2 SNEGSKA (reference sequence). This CDR3 contains 16 residues. This clonotype has at least ten counts. The sequence was collected from a female donor with early-stage non-small cell lung cancer. The specimen comprised PBMCs, sampled at follow-up. V and J are TRBV20-1 and TRBJ2-4; no reliable D call. CDR3 DNA: TGCAGTGCTAGAGGAACTCTTAGTATAGCCAAAAACATTCAGTACTTC. It codes for CSARGTLSIAKNIQYF.